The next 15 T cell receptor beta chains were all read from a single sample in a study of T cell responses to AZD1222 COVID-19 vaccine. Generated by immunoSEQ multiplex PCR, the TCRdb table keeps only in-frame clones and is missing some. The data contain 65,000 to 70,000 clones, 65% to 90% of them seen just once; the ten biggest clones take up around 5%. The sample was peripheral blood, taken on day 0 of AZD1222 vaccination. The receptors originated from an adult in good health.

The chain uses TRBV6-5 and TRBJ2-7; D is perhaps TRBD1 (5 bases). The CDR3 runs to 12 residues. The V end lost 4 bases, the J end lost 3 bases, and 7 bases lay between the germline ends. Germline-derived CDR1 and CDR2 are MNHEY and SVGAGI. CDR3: CASSSDSYEQYF. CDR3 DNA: TGTGCCAGCAGTTCCGACAGCTACGAGCAGTACTTC.

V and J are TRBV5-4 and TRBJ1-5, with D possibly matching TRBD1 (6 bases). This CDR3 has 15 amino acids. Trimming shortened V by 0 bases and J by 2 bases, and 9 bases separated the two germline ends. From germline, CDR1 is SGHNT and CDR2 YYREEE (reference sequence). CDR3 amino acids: CASSLDPGGNQPQHF. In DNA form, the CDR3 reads TGTGCCAGCAGCTTGGACCCAGGGGGCAATCAGCCCCAGCATTTT.

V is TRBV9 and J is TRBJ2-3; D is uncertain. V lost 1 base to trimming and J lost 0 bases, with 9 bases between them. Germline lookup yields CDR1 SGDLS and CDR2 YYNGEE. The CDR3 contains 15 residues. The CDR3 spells CASSVSGVSTDTQYF. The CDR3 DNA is TGTGCCAGCAGCGTATCAGGTGTTAGCACAGATACGCAGTATTTT.

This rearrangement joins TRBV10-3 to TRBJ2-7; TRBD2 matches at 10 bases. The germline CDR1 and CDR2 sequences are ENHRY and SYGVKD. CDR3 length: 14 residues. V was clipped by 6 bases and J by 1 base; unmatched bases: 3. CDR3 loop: CAISLAGDSYEQYF. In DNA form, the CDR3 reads TGTGCCATCAGCCTAGCGGGGGATTCCTACGAGCAGTACTTC.

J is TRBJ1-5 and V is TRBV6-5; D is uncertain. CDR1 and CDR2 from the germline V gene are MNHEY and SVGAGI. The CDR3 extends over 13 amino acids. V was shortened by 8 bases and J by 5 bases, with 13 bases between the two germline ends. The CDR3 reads CASSDGYDQPQHF. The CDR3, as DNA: TGTGCCAGCTCTGACGGCTATGATCAGCCCCAGCATTTT.

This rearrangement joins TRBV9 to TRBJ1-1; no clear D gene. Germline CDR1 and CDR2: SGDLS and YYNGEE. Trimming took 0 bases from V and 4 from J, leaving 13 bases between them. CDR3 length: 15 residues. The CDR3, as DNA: TGTGCCAGCAGCGTAGGGTGGGGAGGCGGCACTGAAGCTTTCTTT. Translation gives CASSVGWGGGTEAFF.

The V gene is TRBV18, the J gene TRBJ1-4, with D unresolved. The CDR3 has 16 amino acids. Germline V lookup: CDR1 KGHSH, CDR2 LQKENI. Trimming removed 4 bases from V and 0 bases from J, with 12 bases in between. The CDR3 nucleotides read TGTGCCAGCTCACTAACACGTGGGACAACTAATGAAAAACTGTTTTTT. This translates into CASSLTRGTTNEKLFF.

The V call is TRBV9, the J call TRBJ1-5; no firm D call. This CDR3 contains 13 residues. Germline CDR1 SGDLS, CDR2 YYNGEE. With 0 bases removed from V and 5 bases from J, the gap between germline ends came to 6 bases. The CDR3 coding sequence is TGTGCCAGCAGCGTAGACATCCATCAGCCCCAGCATTTT. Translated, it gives CASSVDIHQPQHF.

CDR3 coding DNA: TGTGCCAGCCACGGGGGATTATCCTACGAGCAGTACTTC. This sequence encodes CASHGGLSYEQYF. The V gene is TRBV3-1 (or the pseudogene TRBV3-2), the J gene TRBJ2-7; possible D gene TRBD2, 6 bases. Germline CDR1 reads LGHDT; CDR2 reads YNNKEL (reference sequence). The CDR3 has 13 amino acids. The V gene lost 8 bases and the J gene lost 1 base, with 12 bases spanning the gap.

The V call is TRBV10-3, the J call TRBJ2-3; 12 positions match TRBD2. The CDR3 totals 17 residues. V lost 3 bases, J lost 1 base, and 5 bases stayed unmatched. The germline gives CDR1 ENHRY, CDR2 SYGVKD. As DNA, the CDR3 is TGTGCCATCAGTGATCCTAGCGGGGGGGCCGGCACAGATACGCAGTATTTT. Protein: CAISDPSGGAGTDTQYF.

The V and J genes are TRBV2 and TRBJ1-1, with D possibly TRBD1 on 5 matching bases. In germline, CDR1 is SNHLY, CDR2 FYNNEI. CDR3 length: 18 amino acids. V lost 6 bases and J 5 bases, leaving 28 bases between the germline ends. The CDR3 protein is CASSVLMDTPTKGTEAFF. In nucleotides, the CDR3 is TGTGCCAGCAGCGTACTAATGGACACCCCGACCAAAGGGACTGAAGCTTTCTTT.

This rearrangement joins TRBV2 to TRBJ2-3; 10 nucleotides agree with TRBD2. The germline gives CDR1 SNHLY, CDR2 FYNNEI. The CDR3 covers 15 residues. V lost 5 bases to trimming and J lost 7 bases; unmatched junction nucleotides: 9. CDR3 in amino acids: CASSTSGGGLNTQYF. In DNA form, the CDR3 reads TGTGCCAGCAGTACGAGCGGGGGGGGGCTAAATACGCAGTATTTT.

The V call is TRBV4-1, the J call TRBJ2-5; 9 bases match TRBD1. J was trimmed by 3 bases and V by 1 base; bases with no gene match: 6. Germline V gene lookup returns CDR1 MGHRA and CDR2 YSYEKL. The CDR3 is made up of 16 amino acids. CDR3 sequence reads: CASSQVSGTGKETQYF. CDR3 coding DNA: TGCGCCAGCAGCCAAGTGAGCGGGACAGGGAAAGAGACCCAGTACTTC.

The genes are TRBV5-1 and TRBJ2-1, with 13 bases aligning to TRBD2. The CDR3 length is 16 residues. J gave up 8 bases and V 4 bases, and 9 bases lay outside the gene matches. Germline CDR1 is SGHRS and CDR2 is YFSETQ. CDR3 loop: CASSPLLAGGPDEQFF. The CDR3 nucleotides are TGCGCCAGCAGCCCGCTACTAGCGGGGGGGCCCGATGAGCAGTTCTTC.

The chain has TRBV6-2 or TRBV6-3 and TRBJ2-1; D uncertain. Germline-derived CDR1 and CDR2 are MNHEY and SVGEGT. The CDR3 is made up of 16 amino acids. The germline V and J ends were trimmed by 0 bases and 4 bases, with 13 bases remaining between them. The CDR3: CASSYSKISNYNEQFF. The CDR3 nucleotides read TGTGCCAGCAGTTACTCGAAAATATCAAATTACAATGAGCAGTTCTTC.